The clone carrying this TCR beta chain was counted ten times or more. The data were taken from a study of T-cell reconstitution after alpha-beta-depleted transplantation in children. The TCRbeta library incorporated unique molecular identifiers. TCRdb itself ran the PCR reads through MiXCR, one entry per CDR3 protein. Altogether approximately 93,000 distinct CDR3 sequences are present, roughly 8.4% being singletons, with the ten largest covering 5.5% to 8.5%. This clonotype was sampled from a human donor who donated a stem cell graft to a child with congenital amegakaryocytic thrombocytopenia. The source was PBMCs from the stem cell graft donor, collected from the stem cell graft.

CDR3 region: CASSLETGEWGIQYF. For the CDR3, the DNA is TGCGCCAGCAGCTTGGAGACAGGGGAGTGGGGCATTCAGTACTTC. The rearrangement links TRBV5-1 to TRBJ2-4, with TRBD1 matching 8 bases. The J segment lost 9 bases and the V segment lost 0 bases, leaving 8 bases of the junction unmatched. CDR3 length equals 15 residues. Germline V gene data show CDR1 as SGHRS and CDR2 as YFSETQ.